Presented here are 22 T cell receptor beta chains from one specimen sequenced in a study of blood T cell repertoires in COVID-19. Clones were read by immunoSEQ multiplex PCR, and TCRdb kept only the in-frame ones, dropping some. The sample shows some 160,000 clones, around four fifths of them seen only once. The sample was PBMCs or T cells enriched from blood (not recorded which). Receptors originate from a middle-aged woman who had recovered from COVID-19.

The gene calls are TRBV6-5 and TRBJ1-1; 8 bases are shared with TRBD1. With V trimmed by 2 bases and J by 0 bases, 2 bases remained unmatched. Germline-derived CDR1 and CDR2 are MNHEY and SVGAGI. This CDR3 has 15 amino acids. The CDR3 spells CASSYGTGVNTEAFF. As DNA, the CDR3 is TGTGCCAGCAGTTACGGGACAGGCGTGAACACTGAAGCTTTCTTT.

V and J are TRBV13 and TRBJ2-2; D not certain. CDR1 and CDR2 from the germline V gene are PRHDT and FYEKMQ (reference sequence). The V end lost 4 bases, the J end lost 5 bases, and 17 bases lay between the germline ends. The CDR3 sequence is 16 residues long. The CDR3: CASSYRVLGPTGELFF. The CDR3 coding sequence is TGTGCCAGCAGCTATCGCGTTTTGGGCCCAACCGGGGAGCTGTTTTTT. Full variable domain (missing parts from reference TRBV13 and TRBJ2-2): AAGVIQSPRHLIKEKRETATLKCYPIPRHDTVYWYQQGPGQDPQFLISFYEKMQSDKGSIPDRFSAQQFSDYHSELNMSSLELGDSALYFCASSYRVLGPTGELFFGEGSRLTVL.

The V gene is TRBV4-1, the J gene TRBJ1-6; tentative D call: TRBD1 (5 bases). Germline CDR1 is MGHRA and CDR2 is YSYEKL. V was pared by 4 bases and J by 7 bases, with 14 bases between. CDR3 length: 15 residues. Here the CDR3 reads CASSPETGGNSPLHF. The DNA for the CDR3 is TGCGCCAGCAGCCCCGAGACTGGGGGGAATTCACCCCTCCACTTT.

The rearrangement uses TRBV7-9 and TRBJ1-1; weak D call: TRBD1 (6 bases). Trimming pared 5 bases from V and 5 bases from J, leaving 15 bases between. CDR1 is SEHNR and CDR2 is FQNEAQ in the germline V gene (reference sequence). There are 14 residues in the CDR3. CDR3 sequence (DNA): TGTGCCAGCAGCCGAGACGGGGGGCGGACTGAAGCTTTCTTT. Protein sequence: CASSRDGGRTEAFF.

The J gene is TRBJ2-2, the V gene TRBV7-9; a weak D match, TRBD2 (6 bases). Trimming cost V 10 bases and J 1 base, with 13 bases left between them. The CDR3 extends over 14 amino acids. The V gene's germline CDR1 is SEHNR and CDR2 FQNEAQ (reference sequence). The CDR3 DNA reads TGTGCCAATCAAGAGGGACTGAACACCGGGGAGCTGTTTTTT. As protein: CANQEGLNTGELFF.

This clone came up a few times. The V gene is TRBV9, the J gene TRBJ1-1; no reliable D call. V was shortened by 4 bases and J by 3 bases, with 10 bases between the two germline ends. The CDR3 sequence is 13 residues long. CDR1 and CDR2 from the germline V gene are SGDLS and YYNGEE. The CDR3: CASSRDGYTEAFF. DNA for the CDR3: TGTGCCAGCAGCCGAGACGGGTACACTGAAGCTTTCTTT.

This clone was seen only a few times. At the DNA level, this CDR3 is encoded by other sequences in the same sample as well. The chain links TRBV2 to TRBJ1-5; 7 bases map to TRBD1. Germline values: CDR1 SNHLY, CDR2 FYNNEI. The CDR3 runs to 13 residues. V trimming: 11 bases; J trimming: 0 bases; junction bases outside the gene matches: 4. CDR3 sequence reads: CAGGTVSNQPQHF. The CDR3 DNA sequence: TGTGCCGGAGGGACAGTTAGCAATCAGCCCCAGCATTTT.

This sequence joins TRBV29-1 and TRBJ1-2; TRBD1 aligns across 7 bases. The CDR3 sequence is 12 residues long. CDR1 and CDR2 (germline): SQVTM, ANQGSEA. Trimming removed 5 bases from V and 5 bases from J; junction bases left unmatched: 5. The CDR3 DNA reads as TGCAGCGTTCCTGACAGGGTTTATGGCTACACCTTC. Its translation: CSVPDRVYGYTF. The variable domain in full, with the rest retrieved from reference TRBV29-1 and TRBJ1-2, is SAVISQKPSRDICQRGTSLTIQCQVDSQVTMMFWYRQQPGQSLTLIATANQGSEATYESGFVIDKFPISRPNLTFSTLTVSNMSPEDSSIYLCSVPDRVYGYTFGSGTRLTVV.

CDR3 in amino acids: CASSQGGQGNQPQHF. The DNA for the CDR3 is TGTGCCAGCAGCCAAGGAGGACAGGGAAATCAGCCCCAGCATTTT. The V gene is TRBV4-2, the J gene TRBJ1-5, with TRBD1 matching over 8 bases. The CDR3 sequence is 15 residues long. V lost 1 base, J lost 4 bases, and 3 bases stayed unmatched. Looked up from germline, CDR1 is LGHNA and CDR2 is YNFKEQ.

This clone has only one observation. This chain uses TRBV4-2 with TRBJ1-2, with a possible D match to TRBD1 (5 bases). There are 13 residues in the CDR3. Trimming stripped 5 bases from V and 3 bases from J, with 10 bases between. Germline V gene sequence: CDR1 LGHNA, CDR2 YNFKEQ. The CDR3 loop reads CASSYGGDYGYTF. As DNA, the CDR3 is TGTGCCAGCAGCTACGGGGGAGACTATGGCTACACCTTC.

As concerns this clone: Other nucleotide sequences from this sample produce the same CDR3. This chain joins TRBV30 and TRBJ1-4, with D hard to call. Between the trimmed V and J ends, which lost 1 base and 2 bases, there was a span of 8 bases. The CDR3 is 14 residues long. In germline, CDR1 is GTSNPN, CDR2 SVGIG (reference sequence). The CDR3 nucleotides read TGTGCCTGGAGTGCGGGAACTACTAATGAAAAACTGTTTTTT. It translates to CAWSAGTTNEKLFF. The variable domain in full, completed from reference TRBV30 and TRBJ1-4, reads SQTIHQWPATLVQPVGSPLSLECTVEGTSNPNLYWYRQAAGRGLQLLFYSVGIGQISSEVPQNLSASRPQDRQFILSSKKLLLSDSGFYLCAWSAGTTNEKLFFGSGTQLSVL.

The rearrangement links TRBV30 to TRBJ2-1; D is unclear. Trimming took off 0 bases at V and 4 bases at J, with 10 bases between the two ends. The CDR3 totals 14 residues. CDR1 and CDR2 (germline): GTSNPN, SVGIG (reference sequence). The CDR3 protein is CAWSVVDSYNEQFF. The CDR3 DNA follows: TGTGCCTGGAGTGTCGTAGATTCGTACAATGAGCAGTTCTTC.

This clone was seen a single time. The chain links TRBV7-9 to TRBJ1-4; D may be TRBD1 (6 bases). The V gene's germline CDR1 is SEHNR and CDR2 FQNEAQ (reference sequence). This CDR3 region has 15 residues. The V end lost 4 bases, the J end lost 4 bases, and 13 bases lay between the germline ends. The CDR3 nucleotides read TGTGCCAGCAGCTCTCTCGACAGGCTTAATGAAAAACTGTTTTTT. Translation: CASSSLDRLNEKLFF. The full variable domain, with the rest looked up from reference TRBV7-9 and TRBJ1-4, is DTGVSQNPRHKITKRGQNVTFRCDPISEHNRLYWYRQTLGQGPEFLTYFQNEAQLEKSRLLSDRFSAERPKGSFSTLEIQRTEQGDSAMYLCASSSLDRLNEKLFFGSGTQLSVL.

This clone was observed once. The rearrangement joins TRBV7-3 to TRBJ2-1; D is possibly TRBD1 (7 bases). This CDR3 has 15 amino acids. Trimming left V 5 bases short and J 8 bases short, with 19 bases between. Germline V gene sequence: CDR1 SGHTA, CDR2 FQGTGA. DNA of the CDR3: TGTGCCAGCAGCCCTACAGGGGACTTTGGGTATGAGCAGTTCTTC. Its protein is CASSPTGDFGYEQFF.

V usage is TRBV27 and J usage is TRBJ1-2; a possible D gene is TRBD1 (5 bases). The CDR3 length is 15 residues. The V gene's germline CDR1 is MNHEY and CDR2 SMNVEV (reference sequence). With 5 bases removed from V and 2 bases from J, the gap between germline ends came to 15 bases. CDR3 sequence reads: CASSHRREGNYGYTF. In DNA, the CDR3 is TGTGCCAGCAGTCATCGCAGGGAAGGGAACTATGGCTACACCTTC.

The V and J genes are TRBV19 and TRBJ2-1; 7 bases match TRBD2. Germline CDR1 is LNHDA and CDR2 is SQIVND (reference sequence). The CDR3 length is 15 residues. V gave up 7 bases and J gave up 4 bases; unmatched junction bases: 10. The CDR3 coding sequence is TGTGCCAGTAAGGCCCCGGGGGAGGGATACAATGAGCAGTTCTTC. This gives the protein CASKAPGEGYNEQFF. The full variable domain, rest sourced from reference TRBV19 and TRBJ2-1, is DGGITQSPKYLFRKEGQNVTLSCEQNLNHDAMYWYRQDPGQGLRLIYYSQIVNDFQKGDIAEGYSVSREKKESFPLTVTSAQKNPTAFYLCASKAPGEGYNEQFFGPGTRLTVL.

The J gene is TRBJ1-5, the V gene TRBV19; 8 nucleotides align to TRBD1. Germline V lookup: CDR1 LNHDA, CDR2 SQIVND (reference sequence). Germline trimming cut 9 bases from V and 1 base from J; bases unmatched to any gene: 8. There are 15 residues in the CDR3. CDR3 nucleotide sequence: TGTGCCAGCCGTTTGACAGGGGTCAGCAATCAGCCCCAGCATTTT. This sequence encodes CASRLTGVSNQPQHF.

This chain uses TRBV10-3 with TRBJ2-4, with unresolved D. The CDR3 extends over 12 amino acids. The V end was cut by 6 bases, the J end by 5 bases, with 8 bases between. Germline-derived CDR1 and CDR2 are ENHRY and SYGVKD. CDR3 nucleotide sequence: TGTGCCATCAGGGGCTCGGAAAACATTCAGTACTTC. Protein sequence: CAIRGSENIQYF.

The chain recombines TRBV7-8 with TRBJ1-1, with 8 bases fitting TRBD1. The CDR3 covers 14 residues. J was trimmed by 5 bases and V by 3 bases; bases with no gene match: 5. CDR1 is SGHVS, CDR2 FQNEAQ, per germline. The CDR3 is CASSLRTGKTEAFF. In DNA, the CDR3 is TGTGCCAGCAGCTTGAGGACAGGGAAGACTGAAGCTTTCTTT.

The CDR3 sequence is CASSLPRQGSLGYGYTF. CDR3 DNA: TGTGCCAGCAGCCTACCTCGACAGGGTTCCTTGGGCTATGGCTACACCTTC. The chain employs TRBV11-2 and TRBJ1-2; 7 bases line up with TRBD1. Trimming cost V 5 bases and J 4 bases; bases outside gene matches: 16. The CDR3 has 17 residues. Germline V CDR1 and CDR2: SGHAT, FQNNGV.

The V gene is TRBV21-1, the J gene TRBJ1-2; the DNA was not compared with TRBD1, the D call given in the table. TRBV21-1 is flagged as a pseudogene. CDR3 size: 13 residues. The CDR3 loop reads CASSKGRDYGYTF. The CDR3 DNA follows: TGTGCCAGCAGCAAAGGCAGGGACTATGGCTACACCTTC.

The genes are TRBV9 and TRBJ2-7; 7 bases are a match to TRBD1. The CDR3 has 16 residues. Germline assignment: CDR1 SGDLS and CDR2 YYNGEE. V lost 0 bases to trimming and J lost 0 bases; unmatched junction nucleotides: 6. CDR3 amino acids: CASSVDTGQDSYEQYF. Written as DNA, the CDR3 is TGTGCCAGCAGCGTAGATACAGGACAGGACTCCTACGAGCAGTACTTC.